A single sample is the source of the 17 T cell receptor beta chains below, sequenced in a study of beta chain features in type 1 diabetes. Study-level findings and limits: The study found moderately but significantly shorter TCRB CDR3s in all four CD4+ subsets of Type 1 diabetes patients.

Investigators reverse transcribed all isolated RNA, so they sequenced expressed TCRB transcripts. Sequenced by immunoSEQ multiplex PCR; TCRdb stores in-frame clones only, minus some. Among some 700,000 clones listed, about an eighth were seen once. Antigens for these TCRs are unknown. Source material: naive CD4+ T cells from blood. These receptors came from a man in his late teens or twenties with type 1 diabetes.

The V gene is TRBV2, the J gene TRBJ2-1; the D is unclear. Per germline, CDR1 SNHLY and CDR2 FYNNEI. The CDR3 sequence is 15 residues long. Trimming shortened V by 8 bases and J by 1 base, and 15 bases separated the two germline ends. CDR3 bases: TGTGCCAGCCGTCGGGCAGTTCTATCCTACAATGAGCAGTTCTTC. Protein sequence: CASRRAVLSYNEQFF. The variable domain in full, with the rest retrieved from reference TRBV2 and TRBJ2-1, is EPEVTQTPSHQVTQMGQEVILRCVPISNHLYFYWYRQILGQKVEFLVSFYNNEISEKSEIFDDQFSVERPDGSNFTLKIRSTKLEDSAMYFCASRRAVLSYNEQFFGPGTRLTVL.

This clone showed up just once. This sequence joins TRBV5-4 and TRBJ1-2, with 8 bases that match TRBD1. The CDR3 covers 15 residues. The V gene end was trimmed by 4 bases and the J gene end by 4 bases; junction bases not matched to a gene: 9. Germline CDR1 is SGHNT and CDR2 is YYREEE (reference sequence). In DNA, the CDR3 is TGTGCCAGCAGCCCACAGGGGGGGGGCAGCTATGGCTACACCTTC. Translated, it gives CASSPQGGGSYGYTF.

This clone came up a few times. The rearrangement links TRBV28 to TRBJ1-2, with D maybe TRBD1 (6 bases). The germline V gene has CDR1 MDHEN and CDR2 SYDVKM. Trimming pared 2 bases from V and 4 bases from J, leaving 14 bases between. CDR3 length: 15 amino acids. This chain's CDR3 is CASSLGGGQAYGYTF. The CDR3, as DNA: TGTGCCAGCAGTTTAGGGGGCGGGCAGGCCTATGGCTACACCTTC.

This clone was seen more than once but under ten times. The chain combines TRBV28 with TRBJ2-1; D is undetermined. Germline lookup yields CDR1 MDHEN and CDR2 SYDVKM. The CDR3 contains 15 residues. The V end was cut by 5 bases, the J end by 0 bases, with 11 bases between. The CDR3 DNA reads TGTGCCAGCAGTCAGGACCCCACCTCCTACAATGAGCAGTTCTTC. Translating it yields CASSQDPTSYNEQFF.

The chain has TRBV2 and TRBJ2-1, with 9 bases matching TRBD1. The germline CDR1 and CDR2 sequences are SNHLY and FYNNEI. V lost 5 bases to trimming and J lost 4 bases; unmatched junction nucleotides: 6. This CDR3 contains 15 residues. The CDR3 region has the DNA TGTGCCAGCAGTTTACAGGGGGCAAATTACAATGAGCAGTTCTTC. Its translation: CASSLQGANYNEQFF.

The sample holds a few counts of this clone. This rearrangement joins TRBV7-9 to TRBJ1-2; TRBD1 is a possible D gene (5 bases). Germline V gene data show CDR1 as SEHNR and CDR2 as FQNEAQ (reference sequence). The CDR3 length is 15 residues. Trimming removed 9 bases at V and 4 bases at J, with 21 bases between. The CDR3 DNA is TGTGCCAGTCGATGGAGTGTGGGGACTGGCTATGGCTACACCTTC. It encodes CASRWSVGTGYGYTF.

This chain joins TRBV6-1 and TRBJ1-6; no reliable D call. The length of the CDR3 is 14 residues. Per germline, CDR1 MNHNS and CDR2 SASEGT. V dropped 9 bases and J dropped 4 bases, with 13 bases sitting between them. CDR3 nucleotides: TGTGCCAGTCGCGTGGACGGGTATAATTCACCCCTCCACTTT. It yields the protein CASRVDGYNSPLHF.

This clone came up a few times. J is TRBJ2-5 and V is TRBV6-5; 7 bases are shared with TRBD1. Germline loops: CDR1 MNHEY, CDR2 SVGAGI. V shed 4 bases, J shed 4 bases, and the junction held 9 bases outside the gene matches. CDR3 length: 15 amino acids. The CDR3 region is CASSSIRQGGETQYF. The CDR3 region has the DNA TGTGCCAGCAGTTCCATACGACAGGGTGGAGAGACCCAGTACTTC.

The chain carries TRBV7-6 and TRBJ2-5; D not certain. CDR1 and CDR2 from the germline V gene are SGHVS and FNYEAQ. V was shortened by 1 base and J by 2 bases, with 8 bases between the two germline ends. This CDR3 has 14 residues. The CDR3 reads CASSLGARQETQYF. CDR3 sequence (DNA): TGTGCCAGCAGCTTAGGGGCACGTCAAGAGACCCAGTACTTC.

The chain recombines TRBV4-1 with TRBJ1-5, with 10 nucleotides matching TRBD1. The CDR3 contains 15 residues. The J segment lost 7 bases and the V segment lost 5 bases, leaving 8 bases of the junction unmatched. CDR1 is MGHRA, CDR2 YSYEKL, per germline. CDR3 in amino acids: CASSNRDRGGQPQHF. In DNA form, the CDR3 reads TGCGCCAGCAGCAACCGGGACAGGGGAGGGCAGCCCCAGCATTTT.

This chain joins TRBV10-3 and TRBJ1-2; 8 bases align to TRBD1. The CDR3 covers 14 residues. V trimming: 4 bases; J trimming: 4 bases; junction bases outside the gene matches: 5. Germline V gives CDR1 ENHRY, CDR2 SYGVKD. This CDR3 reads CAISGFGTGYGYTF. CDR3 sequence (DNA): TGTGCCATCAGTGGGTTTGGGACAGGCTATGGCTACACCTTC.

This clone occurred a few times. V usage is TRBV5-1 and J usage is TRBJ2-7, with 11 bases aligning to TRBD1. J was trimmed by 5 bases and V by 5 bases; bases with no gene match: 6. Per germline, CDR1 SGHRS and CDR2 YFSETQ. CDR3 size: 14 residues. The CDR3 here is CASRGGQGANEQYF. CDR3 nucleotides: TGCGCCAGCAGGGGCGGACAGGGGGCGAACGAGCAGTACTTC.

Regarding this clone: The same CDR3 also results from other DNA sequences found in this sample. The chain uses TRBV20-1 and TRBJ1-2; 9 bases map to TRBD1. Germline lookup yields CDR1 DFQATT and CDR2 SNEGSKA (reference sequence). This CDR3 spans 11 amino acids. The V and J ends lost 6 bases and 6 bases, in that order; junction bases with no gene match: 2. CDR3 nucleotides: TGCAGTGCCAGGGACAGGGATGGCTACACCTTC. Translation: CSARDRDGYTF.

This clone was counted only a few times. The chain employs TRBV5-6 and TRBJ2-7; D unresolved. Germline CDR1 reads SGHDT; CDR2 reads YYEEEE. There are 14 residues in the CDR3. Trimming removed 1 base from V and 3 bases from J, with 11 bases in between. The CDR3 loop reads CASSLSASGYEQYF. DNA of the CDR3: TGTGCCAGCAGCTTGTCAGCGTCGGGCTACGAGCAGTACTTC.

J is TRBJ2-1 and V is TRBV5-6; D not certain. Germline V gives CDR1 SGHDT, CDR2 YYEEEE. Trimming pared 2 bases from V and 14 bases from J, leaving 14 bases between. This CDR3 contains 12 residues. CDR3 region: CASSFTTTREFF. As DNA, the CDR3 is TGTGCCAGCAGCTTCACGACGACCCGGGAGTTCTTC. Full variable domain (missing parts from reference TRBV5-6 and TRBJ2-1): DAGVTQSPTHLIKTRGQQVTLRCSPKSGHDTVSWYQQALGQGPQFIFQYYEEEERQRGNFPDRFSGHQFPNYSSELNVNALLLGDSALYLCASSFTTTREFFGPGTRLTVL.

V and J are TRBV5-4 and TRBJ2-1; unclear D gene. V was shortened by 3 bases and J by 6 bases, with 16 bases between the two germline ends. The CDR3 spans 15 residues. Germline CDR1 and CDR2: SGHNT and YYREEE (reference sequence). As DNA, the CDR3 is TGTGCCAGCAGCTCCCAAACTACCTTCTCCAATGAGCAGTTCTTC. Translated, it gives CASSSQTTFSNEQFF. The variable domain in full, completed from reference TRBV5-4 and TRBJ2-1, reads ETGVTQSPTHLIKTRGQQVTLRCSSQSGHNTVSWYQQALGQGPQFIFQYYREEENGRGNFPPRFSGLQFPNYSSELNVNALELDDSALYLCASSSQTTFSNEQFFGPGTRLTVL.

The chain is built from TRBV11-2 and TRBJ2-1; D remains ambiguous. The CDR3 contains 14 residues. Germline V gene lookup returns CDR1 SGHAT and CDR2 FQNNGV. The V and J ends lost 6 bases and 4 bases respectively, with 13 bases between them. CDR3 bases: TGTGCCAGCAGTCCTACCGGGCCTTACAATGAGCAGTTCTTC. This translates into CASSPTGPYNEQFF.